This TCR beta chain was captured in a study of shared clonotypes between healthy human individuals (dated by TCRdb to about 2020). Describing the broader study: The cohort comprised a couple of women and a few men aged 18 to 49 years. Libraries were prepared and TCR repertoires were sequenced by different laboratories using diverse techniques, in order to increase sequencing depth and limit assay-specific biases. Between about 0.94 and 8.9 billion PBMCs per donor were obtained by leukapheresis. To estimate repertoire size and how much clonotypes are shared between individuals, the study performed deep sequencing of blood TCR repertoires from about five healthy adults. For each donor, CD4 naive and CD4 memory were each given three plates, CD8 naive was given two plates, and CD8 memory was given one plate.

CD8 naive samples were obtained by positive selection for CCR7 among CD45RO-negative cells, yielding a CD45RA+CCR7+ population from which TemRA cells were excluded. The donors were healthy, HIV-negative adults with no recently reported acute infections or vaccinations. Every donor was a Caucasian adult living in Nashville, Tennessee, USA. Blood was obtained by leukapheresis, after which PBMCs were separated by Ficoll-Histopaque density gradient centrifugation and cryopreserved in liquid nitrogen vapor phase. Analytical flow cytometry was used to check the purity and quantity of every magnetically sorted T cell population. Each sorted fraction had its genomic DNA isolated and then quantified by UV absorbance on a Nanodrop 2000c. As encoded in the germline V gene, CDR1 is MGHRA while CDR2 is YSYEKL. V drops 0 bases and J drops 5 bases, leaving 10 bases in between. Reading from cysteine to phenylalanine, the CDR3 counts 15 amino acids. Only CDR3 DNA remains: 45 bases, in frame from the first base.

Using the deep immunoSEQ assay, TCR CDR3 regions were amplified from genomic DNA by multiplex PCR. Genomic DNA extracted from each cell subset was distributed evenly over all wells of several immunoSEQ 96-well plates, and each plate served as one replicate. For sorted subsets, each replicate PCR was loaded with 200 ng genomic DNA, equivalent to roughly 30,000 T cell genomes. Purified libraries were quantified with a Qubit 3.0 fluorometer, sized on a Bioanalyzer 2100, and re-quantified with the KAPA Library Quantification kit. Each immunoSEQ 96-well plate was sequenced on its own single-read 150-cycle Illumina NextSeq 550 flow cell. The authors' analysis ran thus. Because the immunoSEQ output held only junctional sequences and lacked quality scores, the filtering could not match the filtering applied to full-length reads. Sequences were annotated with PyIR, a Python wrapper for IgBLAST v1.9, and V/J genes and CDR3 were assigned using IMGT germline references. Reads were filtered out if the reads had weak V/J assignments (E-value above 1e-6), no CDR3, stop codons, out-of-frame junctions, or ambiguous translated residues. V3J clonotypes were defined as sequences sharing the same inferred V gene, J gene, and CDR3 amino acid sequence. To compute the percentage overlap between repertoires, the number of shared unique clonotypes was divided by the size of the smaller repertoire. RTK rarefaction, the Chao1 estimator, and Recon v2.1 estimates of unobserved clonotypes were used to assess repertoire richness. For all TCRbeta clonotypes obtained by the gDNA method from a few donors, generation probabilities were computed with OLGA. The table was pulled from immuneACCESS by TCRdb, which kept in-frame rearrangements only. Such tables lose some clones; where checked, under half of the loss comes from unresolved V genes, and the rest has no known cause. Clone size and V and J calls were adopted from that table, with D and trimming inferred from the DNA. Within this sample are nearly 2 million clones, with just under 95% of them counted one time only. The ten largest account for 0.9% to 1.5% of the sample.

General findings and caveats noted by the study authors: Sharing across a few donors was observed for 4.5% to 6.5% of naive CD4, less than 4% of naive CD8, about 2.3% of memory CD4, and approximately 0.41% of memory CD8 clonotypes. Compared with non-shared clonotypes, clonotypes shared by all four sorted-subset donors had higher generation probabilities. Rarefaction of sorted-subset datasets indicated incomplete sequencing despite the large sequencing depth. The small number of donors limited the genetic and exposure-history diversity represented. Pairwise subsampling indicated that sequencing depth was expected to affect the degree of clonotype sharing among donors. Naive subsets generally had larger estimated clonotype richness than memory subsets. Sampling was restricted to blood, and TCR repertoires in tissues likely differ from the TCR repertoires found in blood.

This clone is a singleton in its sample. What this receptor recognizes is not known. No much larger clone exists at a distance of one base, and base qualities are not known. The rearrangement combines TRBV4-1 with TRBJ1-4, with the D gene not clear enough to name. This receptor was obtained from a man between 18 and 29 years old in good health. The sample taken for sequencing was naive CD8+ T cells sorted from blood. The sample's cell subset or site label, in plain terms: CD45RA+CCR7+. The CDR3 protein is CASSQDERMNEKLFF. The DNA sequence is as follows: TGCGCCAGCAGCCAAGATGAACGGATGAATGAAAAACTGTTTTTT.